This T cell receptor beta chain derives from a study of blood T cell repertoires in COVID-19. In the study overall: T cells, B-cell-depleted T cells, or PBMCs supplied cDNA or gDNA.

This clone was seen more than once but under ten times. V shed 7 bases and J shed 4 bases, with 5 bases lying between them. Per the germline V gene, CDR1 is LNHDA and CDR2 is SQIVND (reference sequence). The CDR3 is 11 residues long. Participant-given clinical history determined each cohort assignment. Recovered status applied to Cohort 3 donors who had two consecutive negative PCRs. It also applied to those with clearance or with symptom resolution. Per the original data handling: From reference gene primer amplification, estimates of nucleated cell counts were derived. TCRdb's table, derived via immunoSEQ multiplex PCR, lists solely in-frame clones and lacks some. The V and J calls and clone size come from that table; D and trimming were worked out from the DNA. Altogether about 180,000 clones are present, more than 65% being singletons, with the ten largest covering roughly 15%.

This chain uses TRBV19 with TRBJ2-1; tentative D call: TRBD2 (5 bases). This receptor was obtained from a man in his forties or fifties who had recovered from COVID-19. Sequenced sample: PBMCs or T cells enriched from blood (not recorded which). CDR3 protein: CASTGYNEQFF. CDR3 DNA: TGTGCCAGTACGGGGTACAATGAGCAGTTCTTC.